This passage covers 17 T cell receptor beta chains from one sample sequenced in a study of cytomegalovirus exposure and HLA in healthy donors. It was with 60 Vbeta and 13 Jbeta primers that the PCR ran. Method: immunoSEQ multiplex PCR; TCRdb's copy keeps in-frame clones and lacks some. In total, the table holds around 42,000 clones. Sequenced sample: PBMCs. The source is a man aged 25-45 years in good health and CMV-seronegative.

This chain joins TRBV4-2 and TRBJ1-6; D uncertain. The ends were cut back, 1 base at V and 0 bases at J, with 13 bases in the middle. Germline V gives CDR1 LGHNA, CDR2 YNFKEQ. The CDR3 consists of 18 residues. DNA of the CDR3: TGTGCCAGCAGCCAAGGACGGACGGGGAGCTCCTATAATTCACCCCTCCACTTT. Its protein product is CASSQGRTGSSYNSPLHF.

This sequence joins TRBV18 and TRBJ2-7, with 9 bases that match TRBD1. This CDR3 has 14 residues. After removal of 6 bases from V and 2 bases from J, the junction contained 5 bases not matched to a gene. The germline gives CDR1 KGHSH, CDR2 LQKENI. This chain's CDR3 is CASSRTGAPYEQYF. CDR3 DNA: TGTGCCAGCTCCAGGACAGGGGCCCCCTACGAGCAGTACTTC.

The chain carries TRBV30 and TRBJ1-2; TRBD1 matches at 7 bases. V trimming: 1 base; J trimming: 0 bases; junction bases outside the gene matches: 5. CDR3 length equals 15 residues. The germline gives CDR1 GTSNPN, CDR2 SVGIG (reference sequence). CDR3 DNA: TGTGCCTGGAGTGGGGGGACAGAAGCTAACTATGGCTACACCTTC. Protein sequence: CAWSGGTEANYGYTF.

The rearrangement uses TRBV18 and TRBJ2-7; 13 positions match TRBD2. Trimming took 0 bases from V and 1 from J; bases not matched to a gene: 0. Germline V lookup: CDR1 KGHSH, CDR2 LQKENI. The CDR3 length is 16 residues. CDR3 amino acids: CASSPPTSGGSYEQYF. The CDR3 coding sequence is TGTGCCAGCTCACCACCGACTAGCGGGGGGTCCTACGAGCAGTACTTC.

The chain carries TRBV5-6 and TRBJ2-1, with TRBD2 as a possible D gene (6 bases). The V gene lost 1 base and the J gene lost 5 bases, with 13 bases spanning the gap. The length of the CDR3 is 15 residues. The V gene's germline CDR1 is SGHDT and CDR2 YYEEEE. The CDR3 here is CASSLQDYPHNEQFF. The CDR3 DNA follows: TGTGCCAGCAGCTTGCAGGACTACCCACACAATGAGCAGTTCTTC. Supplemented by reference TRBV5-6 and TRBJ2-1, the full variable domain reads DAGVTQSPTHLIKTRGQQVTLRCSPKSGHDTVSWYQQALGQGPQFIFQYYEEEERQRGNFPDRFSGHQFPNYSSELNVNALLLGDSALYLCASSLQDYPHNEQFFGPGTRLTVL.

The chain combines TRBV9 with TRBJ2-5, with D perhaps matching TRBD2 (5 bases). Germline lookup yields CDR1 SGDLS and CDR2 YYNGEE. The CDR3 is 15 residues long. The V end lost 4 bases, the J end lost 3 bases, and 16 bases lay between the germline ends. CDR3 coding DNA: TGTGCCAGCAGCCCACGCCCGGGGTGGGAAGAGACCCAGTACTTC. It codes for CASSPRPGWEETQYF. Combining the CDR3 with reference TRBV9 and TRBJ2-5 gives the whole variable domain DSGVTQTPKHLITATGQRVTLRCSPRSGDLSVYWYQQSLDQGLQFLIQYYNGEERAKGNILERFSAQQFPDLHSELNLSSLELGDSALYFCASSPRPGWEETQYFGPGTRLLVL.

To note about this clone: At one boundary the junction diverges from the germline segment, which might be a read error. The V and J genes are TRBV4-3 and TRBJ2-3, with D perhaps TRBD2 (5 bases). This CDR3 is 16 amino acids long. Germline CDR1 reads LGHNA; CDR2 reads YSLEER. CDR3 in DNA: TGCGCCAGCAGCCAAGATTGGCTAGCTGTTCCAGATAAGCAGTATTTT. Translation: CASSQDWLAVPDKQYF.

V usage is TRBV7-7 and J usage is TRBJ2-1; no reliable D call. The CDR3 is 14 residues long. CDR1 and CDR2 (germline): SSHAT, FNYEAQ (reference sequence). Between the trimmed V and J ends, which lost 1 base and 8 bases, there was a span of 12 bases. CDR3 region: CASSLVFGTDEQFF. For the CDR3, the DNA is TGTGCCAGCAGCTTAGTGTTCGGTACGGATGAGCAGTTCTTC. Combining the CDR3 with reference TRBV7-7 and TRBJ2-1 gives the whole variable domain GAGVSQSPRYKVTKRGQDVTLRCDPISSHATLYWYQQALGQGPEFLTYFNYEAQPDKSGLPSDRFSAERPEGSISTLTIQRTEQRDSAMYRCASSLVFGTDEQFFGPGTRLTVL.

V and J are TRBV29-1 and TRBJ2-7; the D gene is possibly TRBD2 (6 bases). V dropped 4 bases and J dropped 6 bases, with 16 bases sitting between them. The germline V gene has CDR1 SQVTM and CDR2 ANQGSEA. The length of the CDR3 is 13 residues. CDR3 sequence (DNA): TGCAGCGTTGTGGTCGGGAGCGGAGGCGAGCAGTACTTC. Residues: CSVVVGSGGEQYF.

The V call is TRBV9, the J call TRBJ2-2; TRBD2 aligns across 15 bases. The germline CDR1 and CDR2 sequences are SGDLS and YYNGEE. The CDR3 runs 18 residues. V dropped 4 bases and J dropped 4; count of bases not matched to a gene: 8. CDR3 amino acids: CASSPGTSGRISTGELFF. CDR3 coding DNA: TGTGCCAGCAGCCCTGGGACTAGCGGGAGGATTAGCACCGGGGAGCTGTTTTTT.

The chain links TRBV19 to TRBJ2-7; TRBD2 aligns across 12 bases. Germline lookup yields CDR1 LNHDA and CDR2 SQIVND (reference sequence). The CDR3 totals 17 residues. The junction had 10 bases not matched to a gene; V was cut back by 5 bases and J by 2 bases. The DNA for the CDR3 is TGTGCCAGTAGTCAGCGGACTAGCGGGAATCAGCCCTACGAGCAGTACTTC. This encodes CASSQRTSGNQPYEQYF.

The gene calls are TRBV19 and TRBJ2-7, with 9 bases aligning to TRBD1. The germline V gene encodes CDR1 LNHDA and CDR2 SQIVND (reference sequence). Trimming at V came to 4 bases and at J to 2 bases, leaving 9 bases not matched to a gene. This CDR3 comprises 16 residues. As DNA, the CDR3 is TGTGCCAGTAGTACCCCGGGACAGGGACCGCCCTACGAGCAGTACTTC. It codes for CASSTPGQGPPYEQYF.

The chain is built from TRBV6-5 and TRBJ2-7; tentative D call: TRBD2 (7 bases). CDR3 length: 14 residues. CDR1 MNHEY and CDR2 SVGAGI come from the germline V gene. V lost 5 bases and J lost 3, with 14 bases in between. The CDR3 bases are TGTGCCAGCAGTAGGGGGGGCGAGATCTACGAGCAGTACTTC. Residues: CASSRGGEIYEQYF.

The chain employs TRBV5-6 and TRBJ1-1; the D gene is possibly TRBD1 (6 bases). CDR3 length equals 17 residues. V shed 4 bases and J shed 0 bases, with 19 bases lying between them. Germline V gene lookup returns CDR1 SGHDT and CDR2 YYEEEE. CDR3 nucleotides: TGTGCCAGCAGCGTGTTAGGGGGAAATGGTCTGAACACTGAAGCTTTCTTT. Its translation is CASSVLGGNGLNTEAFF.

The chain is built from TRBV29-1 and TRBJ2-7; 11 positions agree with TRBD2. There are 12 residues in the CDR3. V lost 8 bases to trimming and J lost 2 bases; unmatched junction nucleotides: 2. Germline CDR1 reads SQVTM; CDR2 reads ANQGSEA. As DNA, the CDR3 is TGCAGCTTTAGCGGGAGGGCCTACGAGCAGTACTTC. It specifies CSFSGRAYEQYF.

The chain recombines TRBV13 with TRBJ2-7, with D tentatively TRBD2 (5 bases). The CDR3 runs 13 residues. Looked up from germline, CDR1 is PRHDT and CDR2 is FYEKMQ (reference sequence). Deletions cut 4 bases from V and 0 bases from J, with 7 bases between. CDR3 sequence (DNA): TGTGCCAGCAGCTCCGACTACTCCTACGAGCAGTACTTC. This encodes CASSSDYSYEQYF.

This chain links TRBV5-1 with TRBJ2-7; D may be TRBD2 (5 bases). Trimming removed 4 bases from V and 2 bases from J, with 13 bases in between. Germline V gene data show CDR1 as SGHRS and CDR2 as YFSETQ. The CDR3 is 14 residues long. The CDR3 region is CASSPVPGTYEQYF. DNA for the CDR3: TGCGCCAGCAGCCCAGTTCCGGGGACCTACGAGCAGTACTTC.